Listed below are T cell receptor beta chains from one sample, sequenced in a study of glioma-infiltrating T cells after dendritic cell vaccination. Clones were read by immunoSEQ multiplex PCR, and TCRdb kept only the in-frame ones, dropping some. The top ten hold 2.1% of the sample, which has 65,000 to 90,000 clones, approximately 80% seen once. The source was blood, collected before dendritic cell vaccination. These TCRs come from a human donor with glioblastoma. CDR3s include the opening cysteine and the closing phenylalanine or tryptophan. D genes are given only for firm matches. Not all rows give a size; the values are once, few, many and, for expanded clones, a class.

j_gene: TRBJ2-2; d_gene: TRBD1; abundance: .; v_gene: TRBV7-2; CDR3nt: TGTGCCAGCAGCTTAAGGGGGCCCGGGGAGCTGTTTTTT; CDR3aa: CASSLRGPGELFF
j_gene: TRBJ2-5; d_gene: TRBD2; abundance: .; v_gene: TRBV7-9; CDR3nt: TGTGCCAGCAGCTTAGCTGCGCGGGAGGGAGGAGAGACCCAGTACTTC; CDR3aa: CASSLAAREGGETQYF
j_gene: TRBJ1-1; d_gene: TRBD1; abundance: .; v_gene: TRBV6-4; CDR3nt: TGTGCCAGCAGTCCAGGGGGGTACACTGAAGCTTTCTTT; CDR3aa: CASSPGGYTEAFF
j_gene: TRBJ2-3; d_gene: TRBD2; abundance: .; v_gene: TRBV19; CDR3nt: TGTGCCAGTAGGACTAGCGGGGGCACAGATACGCAGTATTTT; CDR3aa: CASRTSGGTDTQYF
j_gene: TRBJ1-1; d_gene: TRBD1; abundance: .; v_gene: TRBV10-3; CDR3nt: TGTGCCATCAGTGAGTCGGACAGGGTAAACACTGAAGCTTTCTTT; CDR3aa: CAISESDRVNTEAFF
j_gene: TRBJ2-7; d_gene: TRBD1; abundance: .; v_gene: TRBV19; CDR3nt: TGTGCCAGTAGTATATTTGGTGGCAGGGGGATTGGCGAGCAGTACTTC; CDR3aa: CASSIFGGRGIGEQYF
j_gene: TRBJ1-2; d_gene: TRBD1; abundance: .; v_gene: TRBV7-9; CDR3nt: TGTGCCAGCAGCGTAGGACAGGGCCAAGATGGCTACACCTTC; CDR3aa: CASSVGQGQDGYTF
j_gene: TRBJ1-2; d_gene: .; abundance: .; v_gene: TRBV27; CDR3nt: TGTGCCAGCAGCCTTGTGGGCGCTGACTATGGCTACACCTTC; CDR3aa: CASSLVGADYGYTF
j_gene: TRBJ2-1; d_gene: TRBD2; abundance: .; v_gene: TRBV11-3; CDR3nt: TGTGCCAGCAGCTCGGTACTAGCGGGGGGTGAGCAGTTCTTC; CDR3aa: CASSSVLAGGEQFF
j_gene: TRBJ2-7; d_gene: TRBD1; abundance: .; v_gene: TRBV5-1; CDR3nt: TGCGCCAGCAGCGTCGCGCCGGGACAGGGGTACGAGCAGTACTTC; CDR3aa: CASSVAPGQGYEQYF
j_gene: TRBJ1-1; d_gene: .; abundance: few; v_gene: TRBV19; CDR3nt: TGTGCCAGTAGTATAGGTCCAGGGACTGCGTCTGAAGCTTTCTTT; CDR3aa: CASSIGPGTASEAFF
j_gene: TRBJ2-3; d_gene: .; abundance: .; v_gene: TRBV7-9; CDR3nt: TGTGCCAGCAGCTTATGGCGAGACAGGGGAGGGGATACGCAGTATTTT; CDR3aa: CASSLWRDRGGDTQYF
j_gene: TRBJ2-5; d_gene: TRBD1; abundance: .; v_gene: TRBV5-1; CDR3nt: TGCGCCAGCAGCCTAGCCCCCGGACAGGGCGTGAAGACCCAGTACTTC; CDR3aa: CASSLAPGQGVKTQYF
j_gene: TRBJ1-6; d_gene: .; abundance: .; v_gene: TRBV27; CDR3nt: TGTGCCAGCAGTTTTGGCAGGCAGTATAATTCACCCCTCCACTTT; CDR3aa: CASSFGRQYNSPLHF
j_gene: TRBJ2-1; d_gene: .; abundance: .; v_gene: TRBV11-2; CDR3nt: TGTGCCAGCAGCTTTGAACTACCAATCCAGTTCTTC; CDR3aa: CASSFELPIQFF
j_gene: TRBJ1-2; d_gene: .; abundance: .; v_gene: TRBV29-1; CDR3nt: TGCAGCGTAACCAGGGACACTGCTAACTATGGCTACACCTTC; CDR3aa: CSVTRDTANYGYTF
j_gene: TRBJ2-2; d_gene: .; abundance: .; v_gene: TRBV6-1; CDR3nt: TGTGCCAGCAGACTAACAGGGCTGGGCGGGGAGCTGTTTTTT; CDR3aa: CASRLTGLGGELFF
j_gene: TRBJ1-4; d_gene: TRBD1; abundance: .; v_gene: TRBV7-2; CDR3nt: TGTGCCAGCAGCTTACGACAGGGTAACGAAAAACTGTTTTTT; CDR3aa: CASSLRQGNEKLFF
j_gene: TRBJ2-3; d_gene: .; abundance: .; v_gene: TRBV6-1; CDR3nt: TGTGCCAGCAGTGAACTCCCCAGCACAGATACGCAGTATTTT; CDR3aa: CASSELPSTDTQYF
j_gene: TRBJ2-1; d_gene: .; abundance: .; v_gene: TRBV7-9; CDR3nt: TGTGCCAGCAGCCCCCCCTTGGGGCAGGTTGAGCAGTTCTTC; CDR3aa: CASSPPLGQVEQFF
j_gene: TRBJ2-1; d_gene: .; abundance: .; v_gene: TRBV9; CDR3nt: TGTGCCAGCAGCGCTGCGCCGGGATCCCGAAATGAGCAGTTCTTC; CDR3aa: CASSAAPGSRNEQFF
j_gene: TRBJ2-7; d_gene: TRBD2; abundance: few; v_gene: TRBV4-2; CDR3nt: TGTGCCAGCTACCAGCGGGGGGCCTACGAGCAGTACTTC; CDR3aa: CASYQRGAYEQYF
j_gene: TRBJ1-5; d_gene: TRBD1; abundance: once; v_gene: TRBV27; CDR3nt: TGTGCCAGCAGTCGCGATAAGCAGGGGGCTAGCAATCAGCCCCAGCATTTT; CDR3aa: CASSRDKQGASNQPQHF
j_gene: TRBJ1-5; d_gene: .; abundance: .; v_gene: TRBV28; CDR3nt: TGTGCCAGCAGTTTACAGTATAGCAATCAGCCCCAGCATTTT; CDR3aa: CASSLQYSNQPQHF